The entry below gives a single TCR beta chain sequence along with its context. This record belongs to a study of blood T cell repertoires in COVID-19. Study-wide context: Samples representing acute and convalescent COVID-19 were sourced from the United States, Italy and Spain. From T cells, B-cell-depleted T cells, or PBMCs came the material, which was cDNA or gDNA.

There are 15 residues in the CDR3. Germline assignment: CDR1 KGHDR and CDR2 SFDVKD. Trimming pared 2 bases from V and 7 bases from J, leaving 14 bases between. Original data processing: Reference gene primer amplification in the assay estimated nucleated cell counts. Some clones are missing from TCRdb's copy, which holds only in-frame ones; the method was immunoSEQ multiplex PCR. V, J and clone size were drawn from that table, and D and trimming were deduced from the DNA. The table has 80,000 to 130,000 clones, about 89% seen once. This TCR came from a man aged 55 to 70 with acute or convalescent COVID-19. The source material was peripheral blood. The chain couples TRBV24-1 to TRBJ2-1, with a tentative D call TRBD2 (6 bases). The CDR3 region is CATSDWATSLNEQFF. The DNA for the CDR3 is TGTGCCACCAGTGATTGGGCGACTAGTTTGAATGAGCAGTTCTTC.